One sample yielded the 8 T cell receptor beta chains listed below, sequenced in a study of shared clonotypes between healthy human individuals. Sequencing was performed with immunoSEQ multiplex PCR; in TCRdb, only in-frame clones are kept and a portion is missing. The profile shows about 610,000 clones, less than 98% of them singletons. The sample taken for sequencing was naive CD4+ T cells sorted from blood. Subset given: CD45RA+ positively selected. Receptor source: a woman younger than 45 in good health.

This clone was detected only once. The chain recombines TRBV18 with TRBJ2-7, with unresolved D. Trimming shortened V by 3 bases and J by 3 bases, and 15 bases separated the two germline ends. The CDR3 consists of 15 residues. CDR1 and CDR2 from the germline V gene are KGHSH and LQKENI. CDR3 DNA sequence: TGTGCCAGCTCACCGCAATTCGGGTCTGACTACGAGCAGTACTTC. Its protein product is CASSPQFGSDYEQYF.

In the case of this clone: Within the sample, other DNA sequences also encode this same CDR3. The rearrangement links TRBV7-2 to TRBJ2-7, with D possibly matching TRBD2 (6 bases). CDR3 length equals 13 residues. Germline CDR1 is SGHTA and CDR2 is FQGNSA. V was cut by 0 bases and J by 4 bases, with 7 bases left in between. CDR3 sequence reads: CASSLAGGYEQYF. In nucleotides, the CDR3 is TGTGCCAGCAGCTTAGCCGGGGGTTACGAGCAGTACTTC.

The rearrangement uses TRBV7-9 and TRBJ2-3; D perhaps matches TRBD2 (5 bases). The CDR3 runs 13 residues. The V gene lost 2 bases and the J gene lost 9 bases, with 12 bases spanning the gap. Germline V gene data show CDR1 as SEHNR and CDR2 as FQNEAQ (reference sequence). Here the CDR3 DNA reads TGTGCCAGCAGCTTATCTCGCGGGTCGACGCAGTATTTT. It codes for CASSLSRGSTQYF. Using reference TRBV7-9 and TRBJ2-3 for the parts outside the CDR3, the full variable domain is DTGVSQNPRHKITKRGQNVTFRCDPISEHNRLYWYRQTLGQGPEFLTYFQNEAQLEKSRLLSDRFSAERPKGSFSTLEIQRTEQGDSAMYLCASSLSRGSTQYFGPGTRLTVL.

This clone was observed once. The chain carries TRBV14 and TRBJ1-3, with D perhaps TRBD1 (5 bases). The CDR3 runs to 14 residues. V was pared by 6 bases and J by 4 bases, with 13 bases between. CDR1 and CDR2 from the germline V gene are SGHDN and FVKESK. The CDR3 protein is CASSLAGRGNTIYF. Written as DNA, the CDR3 is TGTGCCAGCAGTTTGGCAGGGCGGGGAAACACCATATATTTT.

The rearrangement joins TRBV11-3 to TRBJ2-2; TRBD2 aligns across 11 bases. Germline V gives CDR1 SGHNT, CDR2 YENEEA. The CDR3 has 18 residues. J lost 0 bases, V lost 1 base, and 4 bases had no gene match. CDR3 protein: CASSLGGLAGTNTGELFF. DNA of the CDR3: TGTGCCAGCAGCTTAGGAGGACTAGCGGGCACGAACACCGGGGAGCTGTTTTTT.

Only one count was recorded for this clone. The CDR3 protein is CASALAGLVTHNEQFF. The CDR3 DNA reads TGTGCCAGCGCGTTGGCGGGACTAGTTACCCACAATGAGCAGTTCTTC. This rearrangement joins TRBV25-1 to TRBJ2-1, with TRBD2 matching 8 bases. J was trimmed by 5 bases and V by 8 bases; bases with no gene match: 14. The germline gives CDR1 MGHDK, CDR2 SYGVNS. The CDR3 is made up of 16 amino acids.

The rearrangement joins TRBV2 to TRBJ2-1; D not certain. This CDR3 has 11 amino acids. The V end lost 6 bases, the J end lost 15 bases, and 15 bases lay between the germline ends. Germline assignment: CDR1 SNHLY and CDR2 FYNNEI. The CDR3 DNA reads as TGTGCCAGCAGGCTGGGAAGGAATTTGTTCTTC. Translation gives CASRLGRNLFF.

This chain uses TRBV5-1 with TRBJ2-5; 10 bases are a match to TRBD2. Germline loops: CDR1 SGHRS, CDR2 YFSETQ. The V segment lost 0 bases and the J segment 3 bases; nucleotides outside the gene matches: 5. This CDR3 comprises 16 residues. The CDR3 reads CASSLGPSGSKETQYF. CDR3 in DNA: TGCGCCAGCAGCTTGGGGCCTAGCGGGAGTAAAGAGACCCAGTACTTC.